Sequencing of this TCR beta chain was carried out in a study of OX40 agonist ivuxolimab in advanced cancers. The study's findings and limits: CD4+ and CD8+ blood T cells expanded clonally by week 6 at 0.1 to 3.0 mg/kg.

Some clones are missing from TCRdb's copy, which holds only in-frame ones; the method was immunoSEQ multiplex PCR. Of tens of thousands of clones listed, less than 90% are singletons. The CDR3 is made up of 14 amino acids. Per germline, CDR1 SNHLY and CDR2 FYNNEI. V lost 6 bases and J lost 1; bases outside the gene matches: 4. If patients had autoimmune disease history or systemic immunosuppression, they were excluded. To note about this clone: Its antigen is unidentified.

This clonotype was sampled from an adult with an advanced solid tumor such as melanoma, head and neck, liver or kidney cancer. J is TRBJ1-2 and V is TRBV2, with 8 bases fitting TRBD1. This specimen consisted of CD4+ or CD8+ T cells sorted from blood, obtained in a trial of the OX40 agonist ivuxolimab. CDR3 sequence (DNA): TGTGCCAGCAGCCTACAGGGGGTTAACTATGGCTACACCTTC. Its translation is CASSLQGVNYGYTF.